Below, one T cell receptor (beta chain) is given with its context. What it binds is unknown. This sample was included in a study of beta chain features in type 1 diabetes. Whole-study context: Healthy donors and patients showed comparable age, gender and cell yields.

Blood was drawn once from each donor into heparinised tubes. The draws averaged roughly 120 mL. The germline V gene has CDR1 SEHNR and CDR2 FQNEAQ (reference sequence). Trimming left V 2 bases short and J 4 bases short, with 11 bases between. The CDR3 totals 14 residues. Study-wide results and limits: More deletions and fewer insertions at VDJ junctions were found in patients with type 1 diabetes. Type 1 diabetes patients had moderately but significantly shorter TCRB CDR3s in all four CD4+ subsets. HLA effects on TCRB rearrangement stayed unresolved here.

As every portion of the isolated RNA was reverse transcribed, the sequencing read expressed TCRB transcripts. Some clones are missing from TCRdb's copy, which holds only in-frame ones; the method was immunoSEQ multiplex PCR. This repertoire shows 160,000 or so clones, approximately 9% found once; its top ten account for 0.45% to 0.55%. The receptor was isolated from a woman between 18 and 29 years old with type 1 diabetes. The sample comprised central memory CD4+ T cells from blood. The gene calls are TRBV7-9 and TRBJ1-1; D is perhaps TRBD1 (5 bases). CDR3 in amino acids: CASSLSGHSTEAFF. CDR3 bases: TGTGCCAGCAGCTTATCAGGGCACAGCACTGAAGCTTTCTTT.